This T cell receptor (beta chain) originates from a study of molecular identifiers for immune sequencing clone quantification. The trim removed 5 bases at V and 5 bases at J, leaving 13 bases unmatched. In germline, CDR1 is MNHEY, CDR2 SMNVEV (reference sequence). CDR3 size: 16 residues. In regard to this clonotype: Given a much more abundant clone one base away, this may be a read error.

Sorting captured naive CD8 T cells as CD8+CD4-CCR7+CD45RA+. Library preparation followed earlier protocols using designated TCR primers. Each CDR3 protein gets one entry after TCRdb re-called the PCR reads with MiXCR. The sample has some 680,000 distinct CDR3 sequences; approximately 24% are singletons. The rearrangement joins TRBV27 to TRBJ2-3; 7 nucleotides line up with TRBD2. The receptor was derived from a human donor in good health. Some libraries in this study had Jurkat cell RNA spiked in. Sample: naive CD8+ T cells from blood, with Jurkat cell RNA spiked in. Subset given: FACS-sorted CD8+CD4-CCR7+CD45RA+ naive T cells. CDR3 DNA sequence: TGTGCCAGCAGTCCCCGCGGGGCGGGAGTGATAGATACGCAGTATTTT. Translation gives CASSPRGAGVIDTQYF.